This entry lists 20 T cell receptor beta chains sequenced from one sample in a study of cytomegalovirus exposure and HLA in healthy donors. 60 Vbeta and 13 Jbeta primers were used in PCR. Profiling relied on immunoSEQ multiplex PCR, and the TCRdb table lists in-frame clones only, not all of them. The sample has 90,000 or so clones; about 80% are singletons. Material: PBMCs. All receptors come from a man aged 30-40 years in good health and CMV-seropositive.

The chain has TRBV5-6 and TRBJ1-4; D not certain. Germline V gene data show CDR1 as SGHDT and CDR2 as YYEEEE. Trimming removed 0 bases from V and 7 bases from J, with 7 bases in between. This CDR3 has 13 residues. The CDR3 DNA sequence: TGTGCCAGCAGCTTGGGTCGGAGTGAAAAACTGTTTTTT. This encodes CASSLGRSEKLFF.

The genes are TRBV7-9 and TRBJ2-7, with 11 bases that match TRBD1. J gave up 0 bases and V 1 base, and 5 bases lay outside the gene matches. This CDR3 contains 17 residues. Germline CDR1 SEHNR, CDR2 FQNEAQ (reference sequence). The CDR3: CASSLGAGTGGSYEQYF. CDR3 coding DNA: TGTGCCAGCAGCTTAGGGGCAGGGACAGGGGGCTCCTACGAGCAGTACTTC.

The chain joins TRBV28 to TRBJ2-3, with 8 bases lining up with TRBD2. V lost 6 bases to trimming and J lost 5 bases; unmatched junction nucleotides: 7. CDR1 and CDR2 (germline): MDHEN, SYDVKM. CDR3 length: 14 residues. The CDR3 nucleotides are TGTGCCAGCAGATTTGGCGGGGGGCAAGATACGCAGTATTTT. Translation gives CASRFGGGQDTQYF.

This clone was observed a single time. Other DNA variants within this sample encode the same CDR3. The gene calls are TRBV9 and TRBJ2-7; 8 positions match TRBD2. Germline assignment: CDR1 SGDLS and CDR2 YYNGEE. After removal of 0 bases from V and 1 base from J, the junction contained 3 bases not matched to a gene. This CDR3 is 15 amino acids long. The CDR3 here is CASSVEAGASYEQYF. The CDR3 coding sequence is TGTGCCAGCAGCGTAGAAGCGGGGGCGTCCTACGAGCAGTACTTC.

V is TRBV14 and J is TRBJ2-1; weak D call: TRBD2 (6 bases). This CDR3 has 14 amino acids. Trimming shortened V by 1 base and J by 6 bases, and 10 bases separated the two germline ends. Germline V gene sequence: CDR1 SGHDN, CDR2 FVKESK. The CDR3 reads CASSQGRGSNEQFF. The CDR3 DNA sequence: TGTGCCAGCAGCCAAGGACGGGGGTCCAATGAGCAGTTCTTC.

The chain uses TRBV12-5 and TRBJ2-2, with D tentatively TRBD1 (6 bases). Germline V gives CDR1 LGHNT, CDR2 FRNRAP. The CDR3 extends over 16 amino acids. V dropped 4 bases and J dropped 1 base, with 13 bases sitting between them. Here the CDR3 DNA reads TGTGCTAGTGGTTCCCCGACAGGTCAGAACACCGGGGAGCTGTTTTTT. Protein: CASGSPTGQNTGELFF.

This chain connects TRBV6-5 to TRBJ2-7; 8 bases line up with TRBD2. The V segment lost 2 bases and the J segment 0 bases; nucleotides outside the gene matches: 6. The germline gives CDR1 MNHEY, CDR2 SVGAGI. The CDR3 length is 16 residues. The CDR3 nucleotides are TGTGCCAGCAGTTACGCAGCGGGGGAGCTCTCCTACGAGCAGTACTTC. This encodes CASSYAAGELSYEQYF.

With respect to this clone: A junction end diverges from the germline sequence, so it may reflect a read error. The rearrangement links TRBV7-9 to TRBJ1-3; 10 nucleotides match TRBD1. The germline V gene has CDR1 SEHNR and CDR2 FQNEAQ (reference sequence). This CDR3 is 16 amino acids long. CDR3 sequence: CSSSLTGGLSGNTIYF. The CDR3 DNA reads TGTTCCAGCAGCCTGACAGGGGGCCTTTCTGGAAACACCATATATTTT.

CDR3 nucleotides: TGTGCCAGCTGGACGGGACAGGGGTTAGGTTCACCCCTCCACTTT. Translating gives CASWTGQGLGSPLHF. The V and J genes are TRBV19 and TRBJ1-6; 10 bases are a match to TRBD1. This CDR3 comprises 15 residues. Germline V gene data show CDR1 as LNHDA and CDR2 as SQIVND (reference sequence). V lost 9 bases, J lost 9 bases, and 11 bases stayed unmatched.

This clone was recorded a few times. At one of its ends the junction is not consistent with the germline gene, which may arise from a read error. The CDR3 sequence: CASSLAGGTYTQYF. The CDR3 DNA reads as TGTGCCAGCAGCCTAGCGGGGGGTACTTATACGCAGTATTTT. The chain recombines TRBV7-2 with TRBJ2-3, with 11 bases identical to TRBD2. Germline lookup yields CDR1 SGHTA and CDR2 FQGNSA. The CDR3 extends over 14 amino acids.

This sequence joins TRBV30 and TRBJ2-1; 11 bases align to TRBD2. The CDR3 runs to 13 residues. Germline lookup yields CDR1 GTSNPN and CDR2 SVGIG (reference sequence). V was clipped by 4 bases and J by 8 bases; unmatched bases: 4. The CDR3 here is CAWKTSGVYEQFF. The CDR3 region has the DNA TGTGCCTGGAAGACTAGCGGGGTGTATGAGCAGTTCTTC.

The rearrangement uses TRBV5-1 and TRBJ1-4, with a tentative D call TRBD1 (5 bases). The CDR3 length is 14 residues. The germline gives CDR1 SGHRS, CDR2 YFSETQ. V lost 0 bases, J lost 4 bases, and 7 bases lay in between. This CDR3 reads CASSLAGINEKLFF. CDR3 DNA: TGCGCCAGCAGCTTGGCAGGGATTAATGAAAAACTGTTTTTT. The whole variable domain, remainder taken from reference TRBV5-1 and TRBJ1-4, is KAGVTQTPRYLIKTRGQQVTLSCSPISGHRSVSWYQQTPGQGLQFLFEYFSETQRNKGNFPGRFSGRQFSNSRSEMNVSTLELGDSALYLCASSLAGINEKLFFGSGTQLSVL.

This sequence joins TRBV6-1 and TRBJ2-7, with 7 bases aligning to TRBD1. CDR3 length equals 13 residues. J gave up 6 bases and V 5 bases, and 7 bases lay outside the gene matches. CDR1 and CDR2 from the germline V gene are MNHNS and SASEGT. CDR3 in DNA: TGTGCCAGCAGTACCGGGACAGTACTCGAGCAGTACTTC. It is translated as CASSTGTVLEQYF.

The chain joins TRBV7-9 to TRBJ2-2; 9 positions match TRBD2. The ends lost 6 bases at V and 5 bases at J; junction bases unmatched: 7. This CDR3 region has 15 residues. Per germline, CDR1 SEHNR and CDR2 FQNEAQ (reference sequence). CDR3 DNA: TGTGCCAGCAGGCGTCAGCGGGGGGTGACCGGGGAGCTGTTTTTT. Amino acid sequence: CASRRQRGVTGELFF.

V usage is TRBV2 and J usage is TRBJ1-4; 7 nucleotides align to TRBD1. Trimming removed 2 bases from V and 1 base from J; junction bases left unmatched: 1. The CDR3 is 15 residues long. Looked up from germline, CDR1 is SNHLY and CDR2 is FYNNEI. The CDR3 region has the DNA TGTGCCAGCAGTGAACAGGGGGTAACTAATGAAAAACTGTTTTTT. This codes for CASSEQGVTNEKLFF.

The chain employs TRBV19 and TRBJ1-6; 7 nucleotides line up with TRBD1. The junction had 6 bases not matched to a gene; V was cut back by 1 base and J by 3 bases. This CDR3 is 17 amino acids long. CDR1 and CDR2 (germline): LNHDA, SQIVND (reference sequence). The CDR3 protein is CASSIVAGGVYNSPLHF. CDR3 DNA: TGTGCCAGTAGTATAGTGGCAGGGGGAGTCTATAATTCACCCCTCCACTTT.

This sequence joins TRBV5-1 and TRBJ2-2, with 9 bases lining up with TRBD1. Unmatched junction bases numbered 10, after V lost 4 bases and J lost 3 bases. Germline values: CDR1 SGHRS, CDR2 YFSETQ. The CDR3 is 17 residues long. CDR3 amino acids: CASSPTGGQGYTGELFF. The CDR3 coding sequence is TGCGCCAGCAGCCCGACCGGAGGACAGGGGTACACCGGGGAGCTGTTTTTT.

The CDR3 DNA sequence: TGTGCCAGCAGCCATGCCCCGACCGGGGGAGAACAGATTAACTATGGCTACACCTTC. Protein sequence: CASSHAPTGGEQINYGYTF. The rearrangement joins TRBV4-2 to TRBJ1-2, with D tentatively TRBD1 (5 bases). CDR1 LGHNA and CDR2 YNFKEQ come from the germline V gene. The CDR3 is 19 residues long. The ends were cut back, 3 bases at V and 1 base at J, with 24 bases in the middle.

The gene calls are TRBV29-1 and TRBJ1-1; D not certain. The CDR3 spans 12 residues. V gave up 5 bases and J gave up 7 bases, with 14 bases separating them. CDR1 SQVTM and CDR2 ANQGSEA come from the germline V gene. The CDR3 here is CSVPSPGDEAFF. Written as DNA, the CDR3 is TGCAGCGTTCCTTCTCCAGGCGATGAAGCTTTCTTT.

The V and J genes are TRBV7-2 and TRBJ2-2; 7 bases line up with TRBD1. Looked up from germline, CDR1 is SGHTA and CDR2 is FQGNSA. The CDR3 covers 15 residues. With 5 bases clipped from V and 6 bases from J, the junction kept 9 bases outside the gene matches. The CDR3 DNA sequence: TGTGCCAGCAGCCGGACAGGAAGGGGCGCCGGGGAGCTGTTTTTT. It yields the protein CASSRTGRGAGELFF.